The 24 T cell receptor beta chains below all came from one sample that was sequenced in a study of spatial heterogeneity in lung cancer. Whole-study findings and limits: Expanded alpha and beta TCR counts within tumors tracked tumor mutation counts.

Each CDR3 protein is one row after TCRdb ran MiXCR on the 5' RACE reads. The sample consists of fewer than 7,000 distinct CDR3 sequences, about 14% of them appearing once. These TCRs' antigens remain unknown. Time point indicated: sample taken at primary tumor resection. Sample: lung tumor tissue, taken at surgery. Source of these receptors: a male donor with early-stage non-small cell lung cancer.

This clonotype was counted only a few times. CDR3 nucleotide sequence: TGTGCCAGCAGTTTTCGGGGAAACACCGGGGAGCTGTTTTTT. This gives the protein CASSFRGNTGELFF. The rearrangement uses TRBV28 and TRBJ2-2; possible D gene TRBD2, 5 bases. Trimming took off 3 bases at V and 2 bases at J, with 7 bases between the two ends. CDR3 length equals 14 residues. Germline V gene data show CDR1 as MDHEN and CDR2 as SYDVKM.

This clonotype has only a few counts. The CDR3 sequence is CATRPLRSAKNIQYF. The DNA for the CDR3 is TGTGCCACCAGACCTTTGAGGTCAGCCAAAAACATTCAGTACTTC. The chain couples TRBV15 to TRBJ2-4; D is uncertain. Trimming removed 6 bases from V and 0 bases from J, with 12 bases in between. CDR1 is LNHNV and CDR2 is YYDKDF in the germline V gene (reference sequence). This CDR3 comprises 15 residues.

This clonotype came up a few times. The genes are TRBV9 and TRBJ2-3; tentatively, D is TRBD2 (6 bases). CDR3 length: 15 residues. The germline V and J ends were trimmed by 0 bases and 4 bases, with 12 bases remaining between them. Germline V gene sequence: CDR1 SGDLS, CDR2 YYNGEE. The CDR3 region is CASSVGGTHPDTQYF. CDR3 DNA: TGTGCCAGCAGCGTAGGAGGGACTCACCCAGATACGCAGTATTTT.

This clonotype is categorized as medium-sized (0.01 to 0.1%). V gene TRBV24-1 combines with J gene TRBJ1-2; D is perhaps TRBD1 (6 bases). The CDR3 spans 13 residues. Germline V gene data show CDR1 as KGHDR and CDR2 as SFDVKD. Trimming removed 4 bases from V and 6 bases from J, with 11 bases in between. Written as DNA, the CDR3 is TGTGCCACCAGTGACTCAACAGGGAATGGCTACACCTTC. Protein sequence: CATSDSTGNGYTF.

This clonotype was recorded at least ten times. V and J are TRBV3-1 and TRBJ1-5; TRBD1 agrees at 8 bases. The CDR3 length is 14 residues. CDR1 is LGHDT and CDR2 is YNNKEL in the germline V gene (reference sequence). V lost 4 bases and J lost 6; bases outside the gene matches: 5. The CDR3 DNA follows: TGTGCCAGCAGCCTTCGACAGGGGATTCAGCCCCAGCATTTT. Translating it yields CASSLRQGIQPQHF.

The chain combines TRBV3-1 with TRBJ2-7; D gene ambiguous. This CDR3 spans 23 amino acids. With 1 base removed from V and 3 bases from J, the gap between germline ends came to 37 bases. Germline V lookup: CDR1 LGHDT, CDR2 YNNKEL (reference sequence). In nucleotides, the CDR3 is TGTGCCAGCAGCCAAGGATCAGTCTATCATTTCAACTTAACAGTTAATGGGAACTACGAGCAGTACTTC. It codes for CASSQGSVYHFNLTVNGNYEQYF.

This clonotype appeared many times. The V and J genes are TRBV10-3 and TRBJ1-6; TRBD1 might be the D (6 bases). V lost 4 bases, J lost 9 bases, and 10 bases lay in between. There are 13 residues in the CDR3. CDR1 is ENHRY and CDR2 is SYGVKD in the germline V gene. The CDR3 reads CAISVTRGSPLHF. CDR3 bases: TGTGCCATCAGTGTTACCAGGGGTTCACCCCTCCACTTT.

CDR3 residues: CASSVKGPPDEAFF. The CDR3 nucleotides read TGTGCCAGCAGCGTTAAAGGGCCGCCGGATGAAGCTTTCTTT. V and J are TRBV25-1 and TRBJ1-1, with D unresolved. This CDR3 spans 14 amino acids. Trimming pared 6 bases from V and 7 bases from J, leaving 18 bases between. Germline-derived CDR1 and CDR2 are MGHDK and SYGVNS.

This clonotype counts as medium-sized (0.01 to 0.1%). CDR3 sequence reads: CSAERQAETGELFF. The CDR3, as DNA: TGCAGTGCTGAGAGACAGGCAGAAACCGGGGAGCTGTTTTTT. V is TRBV20-1 and J is TRBJ2-2; possibly TRBD1 for D (6 bases). Trimming took 5 bases from V and 5 from J, leaving 15 bases between them. Germline V CDR1 and CDR2: DFQATT, SNEGSKA (reference sequence). The CDR3 has 14 amino acids.

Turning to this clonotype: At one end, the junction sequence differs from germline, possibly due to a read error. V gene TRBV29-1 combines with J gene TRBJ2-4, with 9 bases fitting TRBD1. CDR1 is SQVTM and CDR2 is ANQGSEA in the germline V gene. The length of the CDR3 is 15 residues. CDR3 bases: TGCAGCGTTGAAAGGACAGGGGAAGGCAAAATCATTCAGTACTTC. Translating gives CSVERTGEGKIIQYF.

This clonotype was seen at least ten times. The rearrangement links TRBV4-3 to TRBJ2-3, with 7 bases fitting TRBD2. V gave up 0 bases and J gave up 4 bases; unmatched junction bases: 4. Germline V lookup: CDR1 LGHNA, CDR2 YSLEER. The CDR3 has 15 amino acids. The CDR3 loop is CASSQDRAGADTQYF. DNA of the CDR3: TGCGCCAGCAGCCAAGATAGGGCGGGAGCAGATACGCAGTATTTT.

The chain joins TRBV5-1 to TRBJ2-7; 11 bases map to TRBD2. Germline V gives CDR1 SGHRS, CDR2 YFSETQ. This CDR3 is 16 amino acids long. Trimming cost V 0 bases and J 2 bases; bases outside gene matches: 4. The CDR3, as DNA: TGCGCCAGCAGCTTGGGTACTAGCGGGGGCCCCTACGAGCAGTACTTC. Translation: CASSLGTSGGPYEQYF.

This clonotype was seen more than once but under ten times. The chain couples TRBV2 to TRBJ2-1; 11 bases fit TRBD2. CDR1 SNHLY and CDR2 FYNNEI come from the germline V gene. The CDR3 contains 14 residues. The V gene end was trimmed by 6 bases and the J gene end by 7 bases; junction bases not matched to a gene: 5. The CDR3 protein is CASRGLAGRNEQFF. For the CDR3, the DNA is TGTGCCAGCAGAGGACTAGCGGGCAGGAATGAGCAGTTCTTC. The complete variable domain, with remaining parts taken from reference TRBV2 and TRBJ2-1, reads EPEVTQTPSHQVTQMGQEVILRCVPISNHLYFYWYRQILGQKVEFLVSFYNNEISEKSEIFDDQFSVERPDGSNFTLKIRSTKLEDSAMYFCASRGLAGRNEQFFGPGTRLTVL.

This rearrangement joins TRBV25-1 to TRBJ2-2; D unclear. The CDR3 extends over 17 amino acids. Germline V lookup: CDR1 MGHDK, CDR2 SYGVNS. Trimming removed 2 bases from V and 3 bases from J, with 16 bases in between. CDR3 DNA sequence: TGTGCCAGCAGTGAACGGGTTGGCACCCCCGACACCGGGGAGCTGTTTTTT. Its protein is CASSERVGTPDTGELFF.

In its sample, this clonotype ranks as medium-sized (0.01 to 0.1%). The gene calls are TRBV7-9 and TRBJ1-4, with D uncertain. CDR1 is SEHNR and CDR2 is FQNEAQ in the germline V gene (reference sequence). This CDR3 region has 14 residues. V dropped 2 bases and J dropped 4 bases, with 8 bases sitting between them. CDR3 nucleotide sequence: TGTGCCAGCAGCTTAACCGGATATAATGAAAAACTGTTTTTT. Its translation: CASSLTGYNEKLFF.

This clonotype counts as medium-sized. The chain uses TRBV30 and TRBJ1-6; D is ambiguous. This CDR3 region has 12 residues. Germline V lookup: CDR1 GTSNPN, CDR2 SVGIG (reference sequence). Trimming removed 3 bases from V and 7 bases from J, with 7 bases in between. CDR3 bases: TGTGCCTGGAGAGATGGGAATTCACCCCTCCACTTT. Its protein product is CAWRDGNSPLHF. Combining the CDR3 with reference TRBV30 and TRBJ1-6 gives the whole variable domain SQTIHQWPATLVQPVGSPLSLECTVEGTSNPNLYWYRQAAGRGLQLLFYSVGIGQISSEVPQNLSASRPQDRQFILSSKKLLLSDSGFYLCAWRDGNSPLHFGNGTRLTVT.

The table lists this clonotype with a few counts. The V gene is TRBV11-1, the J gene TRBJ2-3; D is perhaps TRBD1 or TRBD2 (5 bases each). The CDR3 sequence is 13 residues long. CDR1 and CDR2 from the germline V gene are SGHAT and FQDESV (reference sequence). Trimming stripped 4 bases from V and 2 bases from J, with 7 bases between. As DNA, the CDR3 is TGTGCCAGCAGCTCCGGGACCACAGATACGCAGTATTTT. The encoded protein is CASSSGTTDTQYF. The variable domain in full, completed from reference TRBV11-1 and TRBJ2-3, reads EAEVAQSPRYKITEKSQAVAFWCDPISGHATLYWYRQILGQGPELLVQFQDESVVDDSQLPKDRFSAERLKGVDSTLKIQPAELGDSAMYLCASSSGTTDTQYFGPGTRLTVL.

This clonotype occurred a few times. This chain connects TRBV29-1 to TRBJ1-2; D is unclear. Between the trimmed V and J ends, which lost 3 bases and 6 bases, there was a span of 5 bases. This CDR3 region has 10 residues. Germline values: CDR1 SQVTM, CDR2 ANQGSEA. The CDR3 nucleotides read TGCAGCGTTGACCAGAATGGCTACACCTTC. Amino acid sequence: CSVDQNGYTF.

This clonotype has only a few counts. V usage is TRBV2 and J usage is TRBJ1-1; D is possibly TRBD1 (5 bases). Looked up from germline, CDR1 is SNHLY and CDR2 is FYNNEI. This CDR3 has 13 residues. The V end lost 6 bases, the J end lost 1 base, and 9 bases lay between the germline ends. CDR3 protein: CASRDDRNTEAFF. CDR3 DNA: TGTGCCAGCAGGGACGACAGGAACACTGAAGCTTTCTTT. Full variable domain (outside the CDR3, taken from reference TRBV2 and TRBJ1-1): EPEVTQTPSHQVTQMGQEVILRCVPISNHLYFYWYRQILGQKVEFLVSFYNNEISEKSEIFDDQFSVERPDGSNFTLKIRSTKLEDSAMYFCASRDDRNTEAFFGQGTRLTVV.

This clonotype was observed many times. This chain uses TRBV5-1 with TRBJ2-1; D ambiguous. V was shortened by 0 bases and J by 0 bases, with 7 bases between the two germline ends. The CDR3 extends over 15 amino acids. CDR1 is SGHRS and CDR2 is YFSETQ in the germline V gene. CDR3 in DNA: TGCGCCAGCAGCTTGGGAGCTAGCTCCTACAATGAGCAGTTCTTC. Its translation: CASSLGASSYNEQFF.

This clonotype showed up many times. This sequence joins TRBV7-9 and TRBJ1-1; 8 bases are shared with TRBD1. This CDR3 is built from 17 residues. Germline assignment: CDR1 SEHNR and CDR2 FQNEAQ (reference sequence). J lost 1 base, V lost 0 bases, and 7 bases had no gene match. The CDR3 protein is CASSLAGRGRGNTEAFF. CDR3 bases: TGTGCCAGCAGCTTAGCTGGCAGGGGGCGCGGGAACACTGAAGCTTTCTTT.

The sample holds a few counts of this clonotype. CDR3 sequence: CATSRSLDTQYF. The DNA of the CDR3 is TGTGCCACCAGTCGTTCTTTGGATACGCAGTATTTT. This rearrangement joins TRBV24-1 to TRBJ2-3; D is undetermined. The V and J ends lost 6 bases and 6 bases respectively, with 9 bases between them. This CDR3 is built from 12 residues. Per germline, CDR1 KGHDR and CDR2 SFDVKD.

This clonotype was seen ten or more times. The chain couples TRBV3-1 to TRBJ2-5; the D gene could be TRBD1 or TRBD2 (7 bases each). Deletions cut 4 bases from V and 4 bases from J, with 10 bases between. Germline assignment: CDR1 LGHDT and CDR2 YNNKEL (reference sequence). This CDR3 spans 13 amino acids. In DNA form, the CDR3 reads TGTGCCAGCAGCCCAGGGGGGGGAGAGACCCAGTACTTC. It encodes CASSPGGGETQYF.

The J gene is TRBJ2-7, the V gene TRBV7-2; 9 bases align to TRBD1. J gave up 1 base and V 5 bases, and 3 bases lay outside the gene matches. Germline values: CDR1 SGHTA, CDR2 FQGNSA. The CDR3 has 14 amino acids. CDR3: CASSPTGGSYEQYF. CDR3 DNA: TGTGCCAGCAGCCCGACAGGGGGTTCCTACGAGCAGTACTTC.